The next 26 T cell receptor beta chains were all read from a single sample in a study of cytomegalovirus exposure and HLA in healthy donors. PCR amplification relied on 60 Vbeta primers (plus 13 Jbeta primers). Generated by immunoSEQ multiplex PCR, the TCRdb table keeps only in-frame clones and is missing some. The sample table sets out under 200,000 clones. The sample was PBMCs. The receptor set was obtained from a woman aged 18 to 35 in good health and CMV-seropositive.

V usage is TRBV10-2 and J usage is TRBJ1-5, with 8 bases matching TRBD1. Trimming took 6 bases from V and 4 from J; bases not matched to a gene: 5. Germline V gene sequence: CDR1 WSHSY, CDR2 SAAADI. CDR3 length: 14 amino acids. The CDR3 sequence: CASREQGGNQPQHF. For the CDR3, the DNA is TGCGCCAGCAGGGAACAGGGGGGAAATCAGCCCCAGCATTTT.

This CDR3 reads CASSSVTGAEAFF. The CDR3 DNA sequence: TGTGCCAGCAGCTCCGTGACAGGGGCTGAAGCTTTCTTT. The genes are TRBV11-3 and TRBJ1-1; 8 nucleotides align to TRBD1. Germline values: CDR1 SGHNT, CDR2 YENEEA. The CDR3 covers 13 residues. V lost 4 bases to trimming and J lost 6 bases; unmatched junction nucleotides: 4.

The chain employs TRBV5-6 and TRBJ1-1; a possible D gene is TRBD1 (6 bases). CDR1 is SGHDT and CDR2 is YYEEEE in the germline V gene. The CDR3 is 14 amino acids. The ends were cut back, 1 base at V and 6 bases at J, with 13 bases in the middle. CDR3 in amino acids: CASSLYRVSAEAFF. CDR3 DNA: TGTGCCAGCAGCTTGTACAGGGTGAGTGCTGAAGCTTTCTTT.

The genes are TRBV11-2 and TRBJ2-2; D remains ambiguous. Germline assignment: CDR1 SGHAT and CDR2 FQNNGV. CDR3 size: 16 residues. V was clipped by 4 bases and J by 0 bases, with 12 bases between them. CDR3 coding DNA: TGTGCCAGCAGCTCCCCCGCGAGCTCGAACACCGGGGAGCTGTTTTTT. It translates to CASSSPASSNTGELFF.

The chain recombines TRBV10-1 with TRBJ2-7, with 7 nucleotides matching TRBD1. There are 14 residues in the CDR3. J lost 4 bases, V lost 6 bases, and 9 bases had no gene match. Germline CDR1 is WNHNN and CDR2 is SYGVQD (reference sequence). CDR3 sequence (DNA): TGCGCCAGCAGGGACAGGCCAAGGTTTTACGAGCAGTACTTC. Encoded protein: CASRDRPRFYEQYF.

DNA for the CDR3: TGTGCCAGCAGCTTGGGGGGAGCGGGGGGCCACTACGAGCAGTACTTC. Translated, it gives CASSLGGAGGHYEQYF. The rearrangement links TRBV5-4 to TRBJ2-7, with 9 bases that match TRBD2. J lost 3 bases, V lost 0 bases, and 7 bases had no gene match. The CDR3 contains 16 residues. Germline CDR1 and CDR2: SGHNT and YYREEE (reference sequence).

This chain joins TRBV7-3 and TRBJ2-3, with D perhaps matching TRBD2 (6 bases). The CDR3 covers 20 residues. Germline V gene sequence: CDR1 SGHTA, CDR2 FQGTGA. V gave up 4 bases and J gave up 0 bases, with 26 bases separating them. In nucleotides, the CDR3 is TGTGCCAGCAGCTCCGCCCCGACGGGGACTGCGCCTCGGAGCACAGATACGCAGTATTTT. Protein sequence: CASSSAPTGTAPRSTDTQYF.

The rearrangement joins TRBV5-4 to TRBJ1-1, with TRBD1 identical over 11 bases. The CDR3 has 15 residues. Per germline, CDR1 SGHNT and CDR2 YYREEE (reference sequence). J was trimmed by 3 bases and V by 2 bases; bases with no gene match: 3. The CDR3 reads CASSFGQGAYTEAFF. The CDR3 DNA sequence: TGTGCCAGCAGCTTTGGACAGGGGGCATACACTGAAGCTTTCTTT.

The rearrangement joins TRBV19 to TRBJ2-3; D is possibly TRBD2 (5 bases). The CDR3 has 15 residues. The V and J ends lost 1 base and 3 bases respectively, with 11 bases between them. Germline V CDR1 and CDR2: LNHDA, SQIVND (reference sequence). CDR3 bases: TGTGCCAGTAGTATAGGGCAGTGGAGGACAGATACGCAGTATTTT. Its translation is CASSIGQWRTDTQYF. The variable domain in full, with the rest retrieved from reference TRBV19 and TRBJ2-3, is DGGITQSPKYLFRKEGQNVTLSCEQNLNHDAMYWYRQDPGQGLRLIYYSQIVNDFQKGDIAEGYSVSREKKESFPLTVTSAQKNPTAFYLCASSIGQWRTDTQYFGPGTRLTVL.

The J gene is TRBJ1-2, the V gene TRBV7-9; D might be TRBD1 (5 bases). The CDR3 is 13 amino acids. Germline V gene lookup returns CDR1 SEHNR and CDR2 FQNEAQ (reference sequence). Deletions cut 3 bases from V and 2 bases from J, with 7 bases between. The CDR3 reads CASSLEGNYGYTF. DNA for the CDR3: TGTGCCAGCAGCTTGGAGGGGAACTATGGCTACACCTTC. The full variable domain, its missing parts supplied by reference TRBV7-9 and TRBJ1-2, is DTGVSQNPRHKITKRGQNVTFRCDPISEHNRLYWYRQTLGQGPEFLTYFQNEAQLEKSRLLSDRFSAERPKGSFSTLEIQRTEQGDSAMYLCASSLEGNYGYTFGSGTRLTVV.

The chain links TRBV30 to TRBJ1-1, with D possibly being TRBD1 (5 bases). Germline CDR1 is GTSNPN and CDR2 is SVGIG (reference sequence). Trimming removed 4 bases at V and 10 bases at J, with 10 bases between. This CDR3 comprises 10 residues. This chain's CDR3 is CAWIQVTAFF. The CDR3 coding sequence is TGTGCCTGGATACAGGTAACAGCTTTCTTT.

This CDR3 is CASSLDGQGYGYTF. The CDR3, as DNA: TGTGCCAGCAGCTTGGACGGCCAGGGATATGGCTACACCTTC. This chain connects TRBV5-4 to TRBJ1-2; possibly TRBD1 for D (5 bases). Germline CDR1 is SGHNT and CDR2 is YYREEE (reference sequence). The CDR3 extends over 14 amino acids. V shed 0 bases and J shed 5 bases, with 11 bases lying between them. The full variable domain, in which reference TRBV5-4 and TRBJ1-2 provide the parts outside the CDR3, is ETGVTQSPTHLIKTRGQQVTLRCSSQSGHNTVSWYQQALGQGPQFIFQYYREEENGRGNFPPRFSGLQFPNYSSELNVNALELDDSALYLCASSLDGQGYGYTFGSGTRLTVV.

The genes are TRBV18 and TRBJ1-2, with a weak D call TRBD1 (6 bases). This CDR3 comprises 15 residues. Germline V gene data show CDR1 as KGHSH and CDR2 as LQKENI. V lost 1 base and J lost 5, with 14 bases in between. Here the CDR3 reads CASSPRQGSGYGYTF. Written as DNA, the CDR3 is TGTGCCAGCTCACCACGCCAGGGGAGTGGGTATGGCTACACCTTC.

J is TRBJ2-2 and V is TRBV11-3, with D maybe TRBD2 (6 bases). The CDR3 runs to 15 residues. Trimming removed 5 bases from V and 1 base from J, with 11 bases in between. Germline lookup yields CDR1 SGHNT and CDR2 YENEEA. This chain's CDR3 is CASSPWGENTGELFF. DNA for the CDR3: TGTGCCAGCAGCCCTTGGGGGGAGAACACCGGGGAGCTGTTTTTT.

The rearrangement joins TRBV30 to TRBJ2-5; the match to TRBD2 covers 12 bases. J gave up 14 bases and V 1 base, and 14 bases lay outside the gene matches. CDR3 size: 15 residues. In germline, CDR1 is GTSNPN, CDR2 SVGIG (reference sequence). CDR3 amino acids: CAWSEAGLAGGPPYF. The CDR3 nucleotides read TGTGCCTGGAGTGAGGCTGGGCTAGCGGGGGGGCCGCCCTACTTC.

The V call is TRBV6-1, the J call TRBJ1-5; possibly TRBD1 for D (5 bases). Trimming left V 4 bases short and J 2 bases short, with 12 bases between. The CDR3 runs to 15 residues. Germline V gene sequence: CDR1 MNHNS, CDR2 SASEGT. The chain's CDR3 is CASSAAGGGNQPQHF. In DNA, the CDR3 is TGTGCCAGCAGTGCTGCTGGGGGGGGCAATCAGCCCCAGCATTTT.

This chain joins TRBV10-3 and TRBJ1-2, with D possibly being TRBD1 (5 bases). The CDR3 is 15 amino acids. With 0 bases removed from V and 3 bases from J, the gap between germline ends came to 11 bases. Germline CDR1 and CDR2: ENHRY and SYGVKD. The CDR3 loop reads CAISESAGTYYGYTF. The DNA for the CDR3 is TGTGCCATCAGTGAGTCAGCGGGGACCTACTATGGCTACACCTTC.

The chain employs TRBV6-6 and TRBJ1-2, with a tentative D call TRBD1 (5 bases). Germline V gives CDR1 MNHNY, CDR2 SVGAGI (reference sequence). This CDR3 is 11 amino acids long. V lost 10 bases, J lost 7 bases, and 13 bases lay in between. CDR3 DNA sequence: TGTGCCACCCTCCGGGGGTTTGGCTACACCTTC. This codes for CATLRGFGYTF.

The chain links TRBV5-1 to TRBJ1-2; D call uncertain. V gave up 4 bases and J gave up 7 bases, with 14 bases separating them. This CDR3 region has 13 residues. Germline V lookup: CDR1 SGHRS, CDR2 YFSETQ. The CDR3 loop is CASSATAVVGYTF. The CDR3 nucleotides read TGCGCCAGCAGCGCTACGGCGGTGGTTGGCTACACCTTC.

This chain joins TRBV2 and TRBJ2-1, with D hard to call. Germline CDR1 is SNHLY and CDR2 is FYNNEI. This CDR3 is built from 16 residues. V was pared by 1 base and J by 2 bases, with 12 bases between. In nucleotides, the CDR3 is TGTGCCAGCAGTGAAGGTGGTAGCAGAACCTACAATGAGCAGTTCTTC. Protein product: CASSEGGSRTYNEQFF.

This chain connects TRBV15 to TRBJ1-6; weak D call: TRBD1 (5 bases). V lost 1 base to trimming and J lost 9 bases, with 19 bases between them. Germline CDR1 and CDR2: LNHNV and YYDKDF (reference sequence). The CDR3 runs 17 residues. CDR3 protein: CATSRVSLVRASSPLHF. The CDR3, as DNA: TGTGCCACCAGCAGAGTCTCTTTAGTCAGGGCGTCTTCACCCCTCCACTTT.

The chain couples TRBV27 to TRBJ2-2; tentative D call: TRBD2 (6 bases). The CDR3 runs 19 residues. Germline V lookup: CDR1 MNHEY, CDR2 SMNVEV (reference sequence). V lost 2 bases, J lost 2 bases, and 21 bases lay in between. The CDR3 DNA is TGTGCCAGCAGTTTAGAACCCCCGGGGGACGAATCTAACACCGGGGAGCTGTTTTTT. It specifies CASSLEPPGDESNTGELFF.

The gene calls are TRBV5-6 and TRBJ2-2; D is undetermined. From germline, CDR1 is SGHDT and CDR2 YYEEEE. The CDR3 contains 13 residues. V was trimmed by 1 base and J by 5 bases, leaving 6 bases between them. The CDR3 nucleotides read TGTGCCAGCAGCTTGTCCCTAACCGGGGAGCTGTTTTTT. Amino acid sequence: CASSLSLTGELFF.

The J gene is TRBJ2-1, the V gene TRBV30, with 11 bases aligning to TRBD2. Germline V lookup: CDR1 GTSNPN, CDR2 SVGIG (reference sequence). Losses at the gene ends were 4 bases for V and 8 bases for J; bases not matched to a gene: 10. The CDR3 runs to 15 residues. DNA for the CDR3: TGTGCCTGGATTAAGGGACTAGCGGCAAGGGATGAGCAGTTCTTC. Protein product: CAWIKGLAARDEQFF.

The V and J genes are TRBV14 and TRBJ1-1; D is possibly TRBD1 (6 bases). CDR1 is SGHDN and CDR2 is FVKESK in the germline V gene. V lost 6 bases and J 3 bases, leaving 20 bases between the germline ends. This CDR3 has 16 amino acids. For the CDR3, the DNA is TGTGCCAGCAGGCCGACCGTGGGGGCGAGTGACACTGAAGCTTTCTTT. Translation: CASRPTVGASDTEAFF.

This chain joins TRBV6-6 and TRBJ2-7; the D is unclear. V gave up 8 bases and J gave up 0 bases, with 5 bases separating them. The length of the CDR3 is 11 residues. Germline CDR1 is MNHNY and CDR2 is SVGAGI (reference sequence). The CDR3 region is CASADSYEQYF. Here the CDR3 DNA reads TGTGCCAGCGCGGACTCCTACGAGCAGTACTTC.